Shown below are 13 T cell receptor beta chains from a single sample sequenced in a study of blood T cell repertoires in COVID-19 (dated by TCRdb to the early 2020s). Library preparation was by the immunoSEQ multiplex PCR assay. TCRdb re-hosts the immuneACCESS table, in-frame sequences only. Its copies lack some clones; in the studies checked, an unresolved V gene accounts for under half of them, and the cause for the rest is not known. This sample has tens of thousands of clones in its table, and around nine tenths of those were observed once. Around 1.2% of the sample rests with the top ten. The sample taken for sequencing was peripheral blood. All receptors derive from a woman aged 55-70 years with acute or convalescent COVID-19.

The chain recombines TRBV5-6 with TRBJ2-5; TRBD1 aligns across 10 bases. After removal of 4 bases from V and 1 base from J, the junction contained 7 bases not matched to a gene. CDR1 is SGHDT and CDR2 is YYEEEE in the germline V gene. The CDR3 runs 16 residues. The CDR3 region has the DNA TGTGCCAGCAGCGTCGACAGGGGGCGATCCCAAGAGACCCAGTACTTC. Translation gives CASSVDRGRSQETQYF.

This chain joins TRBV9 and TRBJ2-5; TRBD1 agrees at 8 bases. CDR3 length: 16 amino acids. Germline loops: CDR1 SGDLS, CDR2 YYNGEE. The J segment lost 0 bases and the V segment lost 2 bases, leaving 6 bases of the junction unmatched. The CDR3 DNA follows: TGTGCCAGCAGCGTCGGACAGGGCAATTACCAAGAGACCCAGTACTTC. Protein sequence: CASSVGQGNYQETQYF. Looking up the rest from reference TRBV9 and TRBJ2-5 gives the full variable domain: DSGVTQTPKHLITATGQRVTLRCSPRSGDLSVYWYQQSLDQGLQFLIQYYNGEERAKGNILERFSAQQFPDLHSELNLSSLELGDSALYFCASSVGQGNYQETQYFGPGTRLLVL.

The CDR3 spells CASSVEGNSNQPQHF. The CDR3 region has the DNA TGTGCCAGCAGCGTAGAGGGGAATTCCAATCAGCCCCAGCATTTT. The V gene is TRBV9, the J gene TRBJ1-5, with D maybe TRBD1 (5 bases). V was shortened by 0 bases and J by 3 bases, with 10 bases between the two germline ends. The CDR3 covers 15 residues. The germline V gene encodes CDR1 SGDLS and CDR2 YYNGEE.

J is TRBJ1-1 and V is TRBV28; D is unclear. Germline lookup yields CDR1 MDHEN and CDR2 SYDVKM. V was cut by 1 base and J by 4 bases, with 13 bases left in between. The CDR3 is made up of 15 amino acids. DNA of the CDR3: TGTGCCAGCAGTTTATCGCGCACCCTGAGCACTGAAGCTTTCTTT. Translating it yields CASSLSRTLSTEAFF. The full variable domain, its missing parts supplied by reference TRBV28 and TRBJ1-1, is DVKVTQSSRYLVKRTGEKVFLECVQDMDHENMFWYRQDPGLGLRLIYFSYDVKMKEKGDIPEGYSVSREKKERFSLILESASTNQTSMYLCASSLSRTLSTEAFFGQGTRLTVV.

The DNA of the CDR3 is TGTGCCAGTGGACAGGGACCCTATAATTCACCCCTCCACTTT. Its protein product is CASGQGPYNSPLHF. The rearrangement links TRBV28 to TRBJ1-6, with 8 bases matching TRBD1. Trimming at V came to 9 bases and at J to 2 bases, leaving 3 bases not matched to a gene. The CDR3 has 14 residues. Germline-derived CDR1 and CDR2 are MDHEN and SYDVKM.

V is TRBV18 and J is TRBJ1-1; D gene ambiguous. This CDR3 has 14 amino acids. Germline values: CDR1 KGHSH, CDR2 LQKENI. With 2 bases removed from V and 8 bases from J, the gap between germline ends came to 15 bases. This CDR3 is CASSPEAVLIEAFF. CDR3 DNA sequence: TGTGCCAGCTCACCAGAAGCGGTGCTCATCGAAGCTTTCTTT.

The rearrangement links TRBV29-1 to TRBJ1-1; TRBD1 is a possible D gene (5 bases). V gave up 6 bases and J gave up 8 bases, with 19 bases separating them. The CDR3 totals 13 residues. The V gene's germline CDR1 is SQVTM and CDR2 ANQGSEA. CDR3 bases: TGCAGCGTGCAGCCGGGGGACCCTACAGAAGCTTTCTTT. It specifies CSVQPGDPTEAFF.

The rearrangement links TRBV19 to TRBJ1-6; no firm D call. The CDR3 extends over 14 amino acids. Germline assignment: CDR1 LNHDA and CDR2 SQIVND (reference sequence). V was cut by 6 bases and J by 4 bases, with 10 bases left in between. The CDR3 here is CASRAIPYNSPLHF. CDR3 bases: TGTGCCAGTAGGGCAATCCCTTATAATTCACCCCTCCACTTT.

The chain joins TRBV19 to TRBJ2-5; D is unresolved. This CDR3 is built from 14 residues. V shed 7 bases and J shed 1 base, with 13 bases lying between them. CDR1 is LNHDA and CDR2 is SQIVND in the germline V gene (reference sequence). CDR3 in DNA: TGTGCCAGTAAGAACCCACAGCCCCAAGAGACCCAGTACTTC. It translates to CASKNPQPQETQYF.

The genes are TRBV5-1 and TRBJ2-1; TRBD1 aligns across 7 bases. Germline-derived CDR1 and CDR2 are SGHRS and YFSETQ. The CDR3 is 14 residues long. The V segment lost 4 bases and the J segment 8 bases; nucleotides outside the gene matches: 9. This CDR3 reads CASSPWTGGDEQFF. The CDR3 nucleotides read TGCGCCAGCAGCCCCTGGACAGGTGGGGATGAGCAGTTCTTC.

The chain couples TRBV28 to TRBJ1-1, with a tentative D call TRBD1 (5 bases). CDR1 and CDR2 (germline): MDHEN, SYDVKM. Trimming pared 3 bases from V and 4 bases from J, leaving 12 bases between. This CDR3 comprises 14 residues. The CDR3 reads CASSFSGWATEAFF. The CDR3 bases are TGTGCCAGCAGTTTTTCAGGGTGGGCCACTGAAGCTTTCTTT. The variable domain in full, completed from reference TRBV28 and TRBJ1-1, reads DVKVTQSSRYLVKRTGEKVFLECVQDMDHENMFWYRQDPGLGLRLIYFSYDVKMKEKGDIPEGYSVSREKKERFSLILESASTNQTSMYLCASSFSGWATEAFFGQGTRLTVV.

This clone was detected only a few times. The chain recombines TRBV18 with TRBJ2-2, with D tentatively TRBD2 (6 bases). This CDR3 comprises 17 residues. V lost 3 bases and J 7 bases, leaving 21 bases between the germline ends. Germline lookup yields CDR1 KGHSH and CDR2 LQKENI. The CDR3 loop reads CASSPDPGPPGGGELFF. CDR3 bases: TGTGCCAGCTCACCTGATCCGGGACCTCCCGGGGGCGGGGAGCTGTTTTTT.

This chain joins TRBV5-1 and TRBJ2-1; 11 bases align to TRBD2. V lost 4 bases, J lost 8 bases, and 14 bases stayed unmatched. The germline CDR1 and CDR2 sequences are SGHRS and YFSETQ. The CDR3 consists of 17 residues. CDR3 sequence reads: CASSRTSLAGVLYEQFF. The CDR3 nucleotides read TGCGCCAGCAGCAGGACCTCACTAGCGGGAGTTTTGTATGAGCAGTTCTTC.